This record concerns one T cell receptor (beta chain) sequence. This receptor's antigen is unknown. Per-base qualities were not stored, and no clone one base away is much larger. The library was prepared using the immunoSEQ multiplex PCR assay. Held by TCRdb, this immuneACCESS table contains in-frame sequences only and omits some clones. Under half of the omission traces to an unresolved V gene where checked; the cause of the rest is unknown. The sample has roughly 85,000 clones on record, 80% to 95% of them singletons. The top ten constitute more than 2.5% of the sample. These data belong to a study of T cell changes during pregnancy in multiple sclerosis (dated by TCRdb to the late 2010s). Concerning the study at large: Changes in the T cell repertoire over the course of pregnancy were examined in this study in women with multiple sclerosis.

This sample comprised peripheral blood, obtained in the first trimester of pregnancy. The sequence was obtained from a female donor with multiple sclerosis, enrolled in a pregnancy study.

Here is the DNA: TGTGCCAGCAGCTTACCGAAACTAGCGGGAGACGGGAATGAGCAGTTCTTC. Translated, this gives CASSLPKLAGDGNEQFF. Recombination joined TRBV7-9 with TRBJ2-1; 11 middle bases align to TRBD2. There are 17 amino acids in the CDR3, from cysteine to phenylalanine inclusive. Only CDR3 DNA remains: 51 bases, in frame from the first base. At the junction V is shortened by 2 bases and J by 7 bases; bases outside the gene matches: 10. CDR1 and CDR2 were assigned from the germline V gene (reference sequence) as SEHNR and FQNEAQ.